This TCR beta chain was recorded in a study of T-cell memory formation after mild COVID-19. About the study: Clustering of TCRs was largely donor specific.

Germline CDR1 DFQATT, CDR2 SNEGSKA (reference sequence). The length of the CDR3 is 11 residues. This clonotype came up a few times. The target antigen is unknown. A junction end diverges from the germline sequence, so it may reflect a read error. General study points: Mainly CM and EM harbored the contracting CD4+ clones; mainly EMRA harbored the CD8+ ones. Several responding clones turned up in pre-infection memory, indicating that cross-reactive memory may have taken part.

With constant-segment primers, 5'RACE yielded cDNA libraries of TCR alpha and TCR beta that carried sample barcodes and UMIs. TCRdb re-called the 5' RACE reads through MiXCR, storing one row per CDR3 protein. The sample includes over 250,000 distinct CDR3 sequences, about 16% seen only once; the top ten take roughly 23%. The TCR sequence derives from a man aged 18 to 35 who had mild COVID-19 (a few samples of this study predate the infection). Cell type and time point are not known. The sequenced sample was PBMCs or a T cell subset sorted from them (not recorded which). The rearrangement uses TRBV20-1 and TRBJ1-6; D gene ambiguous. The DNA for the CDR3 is TGCAGTGCCCCGGACCGAGATCACCATTTTTTT. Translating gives CSAPDRDHHFF.